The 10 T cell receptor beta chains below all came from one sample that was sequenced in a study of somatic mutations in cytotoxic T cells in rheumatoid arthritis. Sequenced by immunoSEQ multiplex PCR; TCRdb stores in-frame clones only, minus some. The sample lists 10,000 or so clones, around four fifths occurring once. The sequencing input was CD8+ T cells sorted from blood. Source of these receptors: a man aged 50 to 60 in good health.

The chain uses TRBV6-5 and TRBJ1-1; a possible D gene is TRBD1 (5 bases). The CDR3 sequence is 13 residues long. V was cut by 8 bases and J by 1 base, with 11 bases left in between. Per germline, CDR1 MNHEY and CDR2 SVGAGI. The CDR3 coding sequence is TGTGCCAGCGGATCGACAGAGAACACTGAAGCTTTCTTT. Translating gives CASGSTENTEAFF.

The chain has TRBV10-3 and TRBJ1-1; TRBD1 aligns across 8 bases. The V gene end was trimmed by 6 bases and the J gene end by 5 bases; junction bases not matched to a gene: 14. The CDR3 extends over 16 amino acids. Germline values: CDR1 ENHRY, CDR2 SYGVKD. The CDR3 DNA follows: TGTGCCATCAGCACAACAGGGGGGATCAGATATACTGAAGCTTTCTTT. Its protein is CAISTTGGIRYTEAFF.

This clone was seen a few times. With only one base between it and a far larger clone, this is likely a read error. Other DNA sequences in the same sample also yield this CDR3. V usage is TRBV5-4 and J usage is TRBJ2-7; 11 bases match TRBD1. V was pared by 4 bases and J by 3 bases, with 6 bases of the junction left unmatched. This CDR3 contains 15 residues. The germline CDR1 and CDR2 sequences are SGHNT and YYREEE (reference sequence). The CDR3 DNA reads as TGTGCCAGCAGCCCGGGACAGGGGGAAGGCTACGAGCAGTACTTC. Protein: CASSPGQGEGYEQYF. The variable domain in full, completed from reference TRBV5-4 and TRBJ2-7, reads ETGVTQSPTHLIKTRGQQVTLRCSSQSGHNTVSWYQQALGQGPQFIFQYYREEENGRGNFPPRFSGLQFPNYSSELNVNALELDDSALYLCASSPGQGEGYEQYFGPGTRLTVT.

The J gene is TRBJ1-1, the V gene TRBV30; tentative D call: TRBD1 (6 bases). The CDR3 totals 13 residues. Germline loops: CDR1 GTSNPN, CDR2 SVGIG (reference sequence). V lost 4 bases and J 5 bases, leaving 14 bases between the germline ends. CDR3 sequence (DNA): TGTGCCTGGAATCTCCAGGGGAAAACTGAAGCTTTCTTT. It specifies CAWNLQGKTEAFF. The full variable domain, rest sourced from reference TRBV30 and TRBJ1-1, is SQTIHQWPATLVQPVGSPLSLECTVEGTSNPNLYWYRQAAGRGLQLLFYSVGIGQISSEVPQNLSASRPQDRQFILSSKKLLLSDSGFYLCAWNLQGKTEAFFGQGTRLTVV.

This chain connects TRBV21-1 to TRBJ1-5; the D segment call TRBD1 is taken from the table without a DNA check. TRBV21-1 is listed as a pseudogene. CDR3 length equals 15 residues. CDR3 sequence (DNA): TGTGCCAGCAGCAAAGAGTGGCACCCCAATCAGCCCCAGCATTTT. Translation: CASSKEWHPNQPQHF.

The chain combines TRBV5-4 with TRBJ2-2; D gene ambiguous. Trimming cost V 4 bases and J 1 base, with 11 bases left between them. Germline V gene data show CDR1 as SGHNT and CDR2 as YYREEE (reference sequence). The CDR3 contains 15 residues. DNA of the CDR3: TGTGCCAGCAGCCAGGATGGAAAGAACACCGGGGAGCTGTTTTTT. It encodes CASSQDGKNTGELFF.

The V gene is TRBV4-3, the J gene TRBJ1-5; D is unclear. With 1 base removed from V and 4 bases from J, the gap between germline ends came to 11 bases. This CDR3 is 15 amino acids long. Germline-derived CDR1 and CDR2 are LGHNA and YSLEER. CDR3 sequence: CASSQVISENQPQHF. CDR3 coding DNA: TGCGCCAGCAGCCAAGTTATTTCGGAGAATCAGCCCCAGCATTTT.

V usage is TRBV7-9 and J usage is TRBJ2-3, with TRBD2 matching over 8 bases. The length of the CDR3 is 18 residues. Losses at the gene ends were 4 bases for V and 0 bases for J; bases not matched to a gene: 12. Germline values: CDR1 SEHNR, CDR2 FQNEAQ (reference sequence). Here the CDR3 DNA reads TGTGCCAGCAGCTGGGTGACTGCCGGGGGGGATAGCACAGATACGCAGTATTTT. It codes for CASSWVTAGGDSTDTQYF. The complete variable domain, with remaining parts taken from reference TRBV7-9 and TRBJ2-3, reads DTGVSQNPRHKITKRGQNVTFRCDPISEHNRLYWYRQTLGQGPEFLTYFQNEAQLEKSRLLSDRFSAERPKGSFSTLEIQRTEQGDSAMYLCASSWVTAGGDSTDTQYFGPGTRLTVL.

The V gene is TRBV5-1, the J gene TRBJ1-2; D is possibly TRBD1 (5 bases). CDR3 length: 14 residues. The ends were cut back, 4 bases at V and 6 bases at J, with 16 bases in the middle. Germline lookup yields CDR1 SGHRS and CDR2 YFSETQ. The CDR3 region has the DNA TGCGCCAGCAGCCACGGCAGGGAGGCGGATGGCTACACCTTC. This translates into CASSHGREADGYTF. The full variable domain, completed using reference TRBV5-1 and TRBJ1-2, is KAGVTQTPRYLIKTRGQQVTLSCSPISGHRSVSWYQQTPGQGLQFLFEYFSETQRNKGNFPGRFSGRQFSNSRSEMNVSTLELGDSALYLCASSHGREADGYTFGSGTRLTVV.

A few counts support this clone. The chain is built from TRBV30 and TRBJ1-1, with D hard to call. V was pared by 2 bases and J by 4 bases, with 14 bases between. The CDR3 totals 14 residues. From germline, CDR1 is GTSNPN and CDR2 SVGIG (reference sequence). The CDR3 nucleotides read TGTGCCTGGAGTTATTACGAGATAACCACTGAAGCTTTCTTT. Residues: CAWSYYEITTEAFF.